This T cell receptor (beta chain) was captured in a study of T cell clones after liver transplantation. Background on the study: TCRbeta sequencing after a pre-transplant mixed lymphocyte reaction identified graft-donor-reactive clones, later tracked in post-transplant blood. Draws occurred before transplant, before withdrawal, and after complete or failed withdrawal. Study-wide findings and caveats: Low donor cell numbers restricted donor-reactive repertoire measurement in two subjects. Compared with third party-reactive sequences, donor-reactive ones declined more, independent of withdrawal success.

The germline gives CDR1 SGHTA, CDR2 FQGNSA. The CDR3 runs to 16 residues. V gave up 3 bases and J gave up 2 bases, with 16 bases separating them. Of note for this clone: What it recognizes is unknown.

TCRdb's table, derived via immunoSEQ multiplex PCR, lists solely in-frame clones and lacks some. The table lists 90,000 to 120,000 clones, 80% to 85% of them singletons, with 0.8% to 1% in the top ten. This chain links TRBV7-2 with TRBJ1-2; no firm D call. This specimen was CD4+ T cells from blood, taken before liver transplant. The TCR sequence derives from a human donor who received a liver transplant. CDR3 bases: TGTGCCAGCAGCTTTATTGGAAGGCCGAACAACTATGGCTACACCTTC. Translating it yields CASSFIGRPNNYGYTF.